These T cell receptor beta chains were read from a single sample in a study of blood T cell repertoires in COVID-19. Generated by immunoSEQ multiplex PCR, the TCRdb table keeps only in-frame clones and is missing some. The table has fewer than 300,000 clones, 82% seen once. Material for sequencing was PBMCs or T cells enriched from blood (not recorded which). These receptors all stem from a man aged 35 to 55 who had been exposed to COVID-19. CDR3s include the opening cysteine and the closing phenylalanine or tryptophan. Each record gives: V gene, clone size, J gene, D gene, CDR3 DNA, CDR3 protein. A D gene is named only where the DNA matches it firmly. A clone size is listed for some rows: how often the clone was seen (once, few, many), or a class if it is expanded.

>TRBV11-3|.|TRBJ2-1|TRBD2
TGTGCCAGCAGGAATAGCGGGAGGGGGTACAATGAGCAGTTCTTC
CASRNSGRGYNEQFF
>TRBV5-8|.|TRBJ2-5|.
TGTGCCAGCAGCCGCGAGGGACAAAGAGGAACCCAGTACTTC
CASSREGQRGTQYF
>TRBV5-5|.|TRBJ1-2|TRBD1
TGTGCCAGCAGCCTCCCCGGGACAGGGGGCTGGGATGGCTACACCTTC
CASSLPGTGGWDGYTF
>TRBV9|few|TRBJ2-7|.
TGTGCCAGCAGCTCCGGTTTCGGGTGGGAGGCCTACGAGCAGTACTTC
CASSSGFGWEAYEQYF
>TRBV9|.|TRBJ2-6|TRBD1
TGTGCCAGCAGCGTAGATCGTCCAGGGGGAAGTGGGGCCAACGTCCTGACTTTC
CASSVDRPGGSGANVLTF
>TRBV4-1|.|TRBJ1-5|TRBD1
TGCGCCAGCAGCCAAAACCGACAGGGGGGTCAGCCCCAGCATTTT
CASSQNRQGGQPQHF
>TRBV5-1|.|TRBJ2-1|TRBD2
TGCGCCAGCAGCTTGGGTGTCCTAGCGGGAGGTAATGAGCAGTTCTTC
CASSLGVLAGGNEQFF
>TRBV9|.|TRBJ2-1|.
TGTGCCAGCAGCGTAGCCCTCTCTATCCCTCCATACAATGAGCAGTTCTTC
CASSVALSIPPYNEQFF
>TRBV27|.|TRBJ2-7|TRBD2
TGTGCCAGCAGTACCTGGCTAGCGGGGGGAACCGAGCAGTACTTC
CASSTWLAGGTEQYF
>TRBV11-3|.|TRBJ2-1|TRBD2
TGTGCCAGCAGCTCTAGCGGGATGGGGGTGAATGAGCAGTTCTTC
CASSSSGMGVNEQFF
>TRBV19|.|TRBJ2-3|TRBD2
TGTGCCAGTAGCCGACTAGCGGTGGGGTTAGATACGCAGTATTTT
CASSRLAVGLDTQYF
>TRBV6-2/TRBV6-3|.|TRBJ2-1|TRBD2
TGTGCCAGCAGTTACGCCTTCGCGGGAGCGTTCTTC
CASSYAFAGAFF
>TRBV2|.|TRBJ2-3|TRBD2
TGTGCCAGTGGACTAGTACCAGATACGCAGTATTTT
CASGLVPDTQYF
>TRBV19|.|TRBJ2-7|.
TGTGCCAGTAGTTCACTCGGGACAAGTGTCTACGAGCAGTACTTC
CASSSLGTSVYEQYF
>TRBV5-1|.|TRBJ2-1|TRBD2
TGCGCCAGCAGCTTGGAGGGGACTAGGGTTGGCAATGAGCAGTTCTTC
CASSLEGTRVGNEQFF
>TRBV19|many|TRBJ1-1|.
TGTGCCAGTAGTCGCAGAGGACAAGCTGACGAAGCTTTCTTT
CASSRRGQADEAFF
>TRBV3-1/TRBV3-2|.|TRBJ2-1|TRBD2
TGTGCCAGCAGCCAAGTACACAGCGGGAAGGCCTACAATGAGCAGTTCTTC
CASSQVHSGKAYNEQFF
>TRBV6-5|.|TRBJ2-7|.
TGTGCCAGCAGTTACGTCCGGTCTCGGGAAGGGTACGAGCAGTACTTC
CASSYVRSREGYEQYF
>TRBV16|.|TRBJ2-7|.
TGTGCCAGCAGCCAATCGCGAGACGAGCAGTACTTC
CASSQSRDEQYF
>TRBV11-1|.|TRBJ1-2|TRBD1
TGTGCCAGCAGCTTGCGACAGGGCTGGGGCTACACCTTC
CASSLRQGWGYTF
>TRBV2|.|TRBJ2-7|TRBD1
TGTGCCAGCAGAGAATCGACAGGGGGCGGCTACGAGCAGTACTTC
CASRESTGGGYEQYF
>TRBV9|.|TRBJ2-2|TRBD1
TGTGCCAGCAGCGTATTTGAGGGGGCGACCGGGGAGCTGTTTTTT
CASSVFEGATGELFF
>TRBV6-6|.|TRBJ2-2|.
TGTGCCAGCTCCCGGGACTCTAACACCGGGGAGCTGTTTTTT
CASSRDSNTGELFF
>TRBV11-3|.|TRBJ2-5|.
TGTGCCAGCAGCTTAGATAGACAGCCCCAAGAGACCCAGTACTTC
CASSLDRQPQETQYF
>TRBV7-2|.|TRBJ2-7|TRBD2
TGTGCCAGCAGCCCGTCGCGGGCGGGAGCCAGGTCCTACGAGCAGTACTTC
CASSPSRAGARSYEQYF
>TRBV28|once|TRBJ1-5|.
TGTGCCATCGCCCCTATTAGACAGCCCCAGCATTTT
CAIAPIRQPQHF
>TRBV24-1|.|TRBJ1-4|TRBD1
TGTGCCACCAGTGAGTCAAGGACAGGGACCGGGGAAAAACTGTTTTTT
CATSESRTGTGEKLFF
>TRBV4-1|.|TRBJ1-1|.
TGCGCCAGCAGCCAAGTCGCGGTCCAGGGTTTGAACACTGAAGCTTTCTTT
CASSQVAVQGLNTEAFF
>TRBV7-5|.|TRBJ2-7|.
TGTGTCAGAAGCTTAGTGGCCAGCGCTCCCTACGAGCAGTACTTC
CVRSLVASAPYEQYF
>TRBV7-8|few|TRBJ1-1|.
TGTGCCAGCAGCTTAGCGTTAGACAGTAGCACTGAAGCTTTCTTT
CASSLALDSSTEAFF